These T cell receptor beta chains were read from a single sample in a study of shared clonotypes between healthy human individuals. Some clones are missing from TCRdb's copy, which holds only in-frame ones; the method was immunoSEQ multiplex PCR. Here the sample spans a few million clones, around 93% being singletons. The sequenced sample was naive CD4+ T cells from PBMCs. These receptor sequences come from a man between 18 and 35 years old in good health. Some clones in this sample may be carry-over from other donors' samples. Both conserved end residues are part of each CDR3. Fields, in order: J gene, V gene, CDR3 length, CDR3 protein.

>TRBJ2-2|TRBV27|16
CASRGLAGGHTGELFF
>TRBJ1-2|TRBV7-2|13
CASSLRQNYGYTF
>TRBJ2-1|TRBV9|17
CASSVGAGPGAYNEQFF
>TRBJ1-5|TRBV28|16
CASHTSGEISNQPQHF
>TRBJ2-3|TRBV6-4|16
CASRDPGGPSPDTQYF
>TRBJ2-6|TRBV7-3|17
CASSLSSQGSGANVLTF
>TRBJ1-1|TRBV19|17
CASSMSRGTGADTEAFF
>TRBJ2-4|TRBV29-1|14
CSVTQGAGANIQYF
>TRBJ2-3|TRBV11-3|16
CASSLQSKTGPDTQYF
>TRBJ2-7|TRBV6-1|14
CASTGDRASYEQYF
>TRBJ2-1|TRBV10-3|14
CAILSGTGRGEQFF
>TRBJ2-6|TRBV5-1|20
CASSHFVTPGQDSGANVLTF
>TRBJ1-3|TRBV27|18
CASSLVTARGGTGNTIYF
>TRBJ2-1|TRBV19|17
CASSIRRLAGGSNEQFF
>TRBJ2-6|TRBV14|16
CASSTLRGPGANVLTF
>TRBJ2-3|TRBV7-3|18
CASSPYTLAASSTDTQYF
>TRBJ1-1|TRBV6-1|12
CASGGVGTEAFF
>TRBJ2-5|TRBV6-5|16
CASSYRRGAGWETQYF
>TRBJ1-1|TRBV6-5|12
CASSRTGAEAFF
>TRBJ1-5|TRBV2|14
CASSVVGGRQPQHF
>TRBJ2-7|TRBV9|15
CASSVGASGKYEQYF
>TRBJ2-2|TRBV6-5|15
CASSYSQGVAGELFF
>TRBJ1-4|TRBV7-2|13
CASRYTGGEKLFF
>TRBJ1-1|TRBV19|15
CASSTLTGAWGEAFF
>TRBJ1-1|TRBV7-9|13
CASSSDLEGGAFF
>TRBJ2-1|TRBV5-4|15
CASQSGTGRHNEQFF
>TRBJ1-1|TRBV6-1|14
CASTKDGPNTEAFF
>TRBJ2-7|TRBV5-4|13
CASSLGSTYEQYF
>TRBJ2-3|TRBV9|11
CASTGKHTQYF
>TRBJ1-2|TRBV7-9|13
CASSLAVNYGYTF
>TRBJ2-2|TRBV6-5|15
CASRSTGTNTGELFF
>TRBJ2-5|TRBV2|13
CASSSGTSGTQYF
>TRBJ1-1|TRBV5-1|11
CASRMGLEAFF
>TRBJ2-5|TRBV25-1|16
CASSPGLAGEGETQYF